The sequence of this T cell receptor beta chain was determined in a study of blood T cell repertoires in COVID-19. As for the study in general: Researchers got acute and convalescent COVID-19 samples from the United States, Italy and Spain. The cDNA or gDNA used as material had been derived from T cells, B-cell-depleted T cells, or PBMCs.

Trimming removed 2 bases at V and 3 bases at J, with 5 bases between. This CDR3 spans 13 amino acids. The germline V gene encodes CDR1 SEHNR and CDR2 FQNEAQ (reference sequence). Per the authors' pipeline: Amplification from reference gene primers served as the basis for estimated nucleated cell counts. Measured with immunoSEQ multiplex PCR; TCRdb has only the in-frame clones, and not every one. Clonal size and the V and J genes are those of that table, whereas D and trimming came from the DNA. The table includes 90,000 to 110,000 clones, around 83% detected once. The gene calls are TRBV7-9 and TRBJ1-5; no reliable D call. The TCR originated in a woman older than 75 with acute or convalescent COVID-19. Input material: peripheral blood. Here the CDR3 reads CASSLYINQPQHF. CDR3 sequence (DNA): TGTGCCAGCAGCTTATACATCAATCAGCCCCAGCATTTT.